This T cell receptor beta chain was sequenced in a study of blood T cells in healthy people across ages. A word on this clonotype: Its antigen is as yet unknown.

Germline CDR1 is MGHDK and CDR2 is SYGVNS. Between the trimmed V and J ends, which lost 1 base and 4 bases, there was a span of 8 bases. The CDR3 runs 13 residues. A J-beta primer mix and a sample-barcoded 5' primer were used in a second PCR of about 6 to 12 cycles. Every molecule of cDNA carried a tag from a template-switch adaptor with 12 random nucleotides. TCRdb used MiXCR to reprocess the 5' RACE reads, holding one entry per CDR3 protein. The sample yields hundreds of thousands of distinct CDR3 sequences, approximately 21% seen once. Notes on the study in general: Both higher diversity and more naive CD4+ cells marked long-lived donors when set against aged donors. Samples with more naive T cells showed higher observed beta diversity. Those diversity estimates obtained from one million T cells were thought to be underestimates.

Specimen: blood. The V and J genes are TRBV25-1 and TRBJ2-7; no clear D gene. This clonotype was obtained from a man in his 70s in good health. In nucleotides, the CDR3 is TGTGCCAGCAGTGAATTATCTGATTACGAGCAGTACTTC. Encoded protein: CASSELSDYEQYF.